This TCR beta chain was sequenced for a study of control samples from healthy donors and cancer patients. Produced via immunoSEQ multiplex PCR; TCRdb's table is partial and in-frame only. The sample yields fewer than 85,000 clones, over 80% seen once. Losses at the gene ends were 3 bases for V and 4 bases for J; bases not matched to a gene: 1. CDR1 LGHDT and CDR2 YNNKEL come from the germline V gene (reference sequence). The CDR3 has 14 amino acids. Sequenced sample: blood. The sequence was obtained from an older woman in good health. The chain joins TRBV3-1 (or the pseudogene TRBV3-2) to TRBJ1-5, with 9 bases aligning to TRBD1. CDR3 amino acids: CASSQTGGNQPQHF. The CDR3 nucleotides are TGTGCCAGCAGCCAGACAGGGGGAAATCAGCCCCAGCATTTT.